This TCR beta chain was sequenced for a study of blood T cell repertoires in COVID-19. Across the whole study: Researchers got acute and convalescent COVID-19 samples from the United States, Italy and Spain.

This clone was counted a single time. J gave up 3 bases and V 6 bases, and 7 bases lay outside the gene matches. The germline V gene encodes CDR1 SNHLY and CDR2 FYNNEI. The CDR3 runs 16 residues. Study processing details: Counts of nucleated cells, estimated from reference gene primer amplification, were obtained. TCRdb keeps only in-frame clones here, not all; method: immunoSEQ multiplex PCR. From that table come the V and J calls and clone size; the DNA was used to work out D and trimming. This table has tens of thousands of clones, approximately 86% appearing once. The genes are TRBV2 and TRBJ1-6, with 8 bases that match TRBD1. The sequence derives from a woman aged 80 or over in a cohort sampled during active or convalescent COVID-19. Sequencing input: peripheral blood. CDR3 protein: CASRRDRGNYNSPLHF. Here the CDR3 DNA reads TGTGCCAGCAGAAGAGACAGGGGCAACTATAATTCACCCCTCCACTTT.